This TCR beta chain is drawn from a study of blood T cell repertoires in COVID-19. Across the whole study: The cDNA or gDNA used as material had been derived from T cells, B-cell-depleted T cells, or PBMCs.

The ends lost 5 bases at V and 6 bases at J; junction bases unmatched: 5. The CDR3 is 15 residues long. Germline CDR1 SGHAT, CDR2 FQNNGV. Sequenced by immunoSEQ multiplex PCR; TCRdb stores in-frame clones only, minus some. The sample shows 25,000 or so clones, roughly 94% of them seen only once. A single count supports this clone. The chain couples TRBV11-2 to TRBJ2-7; TRBD2 matches 15 bases. The sequencing input was peripheral blood. This TCR derives from a woman between 45 and 65 years old with active COVID-19. The CDR3 bases are TGTGCCAGCAGCCGGGGACTAGCGGGAGGAGGCGAGCAGTACTTC. Amino acids: CASSRGLAGGGEQYF.